The entry that follows covers one TCR beta chain sequence. This clonotype has a count of ten or more. What antigen it recognizes has not been identified. It has no much larger one-base neighbor in the sample; base qualities were not kept. Library prep was done by PCR. Reads for this sample came from an Illumina HiSeq 4000. Bulk TCR libraries were made following a previously described method, with the TCR primers given in Table S5. The Qiagen AllPrep DNA/RNA kit was used to purify total RNA. Before any analysis, reads coming from multiple sequencing runs of the same library were combined into one pool. Per the authors' processing: Reads were retained only if the reads had an exact TCR constant sequence, and the retained reads were trimmed to 150 nt and grouped according to their 12-nt molecular barcodes. Reads inside each barcode group were sub-clustered using a 15% Levenshtein threshold, and a quality-weighted consensus sequence was constructed for each RNA molecule. Non-functional sequences were discarded, and so were lower-count sequences lying one edit away from another sequence. Barcode sub-clusters with fewer than 20% of the maximum read count were removed, based on fitting two negative binomial distributions. The public reads were reanalyzed by TCRdb: fastp trimming at Q25, MiXCR alignment, in-frame beta chains only. Every entry covers one CDR3 protein and lists the most common genes and DNA from its rows. The V and J calls here are based on TCRdb, not the publication. This sample comprises some 70,000 distinct CDR3 sequences, over 15% of them detected only once. The leading ten clones occupy around 1.5% of the sample.

Libraries of naive CD8 T cells were generated from around 20,000 to 1,000,000 sorted cells, with 10%, 30% or 50% of the purified RNA used. Naive CD8 T cells were FACS-sorted as CD8+CD4-CCR7+CD45RA+ on a BD FACSAria II into RLT Plus buffer. Roughly nine TCR copies' worth of Jurkat RNA were spiked into roughly 19,000-1,000,000 naive CD8 T cell samples to test detection sensitivity. CD8 T cells were enriched with RosetteSep CD8+ T Cell Enrichment Cocktail and Ficoll-Paque, followed by ACK red cell lysis. This specimen comes from a study of molecular identifiers for immune sequencing clone quantification (dated by TCRdb to the late 2010s). Looking at the study overall: For a replicate experiment, RNA from around 18,000 or 91,000 naive CD8 T cells was divided into five aliquots, and four of the five aliquots were sequenced. This methods study used CD8 T cells to benchmark TCR RNA copy counting and molecular-identifier clustering-based TCR repertoire sequencing (MIDCIRS).

Here is what the overall study found, with its caveats: Naive libraries contained spiked-in Jurkat TCR RNA (more than nine copies' worth), which is not part of the donor repertoire. Even against a background of one million naive CD8 T cells, spiked-in Jurkat TCR RNA amounting to a single cell's worth was reported to be detectable. In CMV-specific effector cells, over 98% of molecules were held by clones above 20 RNA copies, whereas under 1% of molecules were held by such clones in naive cells. Modeling indicated approximately 2.7 TCR RNA copies recovered per cell, compared with about 10 by digital PCR, which implies a capture efficiency of 25% to 35%. When barcode sub-clustering was not used, chimeric consensus sequences inflated TCR diversity, with chimeras reaching as high as 47%. Highly expanded clone sizes could be underestimated if identical TCR molecules share a barcode.

The CDR1 and CDR2 encoded by the germline V gene are MNHEY and SVGEGT. Here V drops 2 bases and J drops 7 bases, and the junction holds 4 bases not matched to any gene. Spanning cysteine to phenylalanine, the CDR3 consists of 13 amino acids. Only CDR3 DNA remains: 39 bases, in frame from the first base. Source material: naive CD8+ T cells from blood, with Jurkat cell RNA spiked in. The cell subset or site label on this specimen signifies: FACS-sorted CD8+CD4-CCR7+CD45RA+ naive T cells. This clonotype was sampled from a human donor in good health. Some libraries in this study had Jurkat cell RNA spiked in. The V and J segments used are TRBV6-2 or TRBV6-3 and TRBJ1-1, with 7 middle bases fitting TRBD1. The CDR3 protein sequence reads: CASSYETGHEAFF. The nucleotide sequence reads TGTGCCAGCAGTTACGAGACAGGGCATGAAGCTTTCTTT.